Shown below are 30 T cell receptor beta chains from a single sample sequenced in a study of T-cell reconstitution after alpha-beta-depleted transplantation in children. Construction of the TCRbeta library involved unique molecular identifiers. TCRdb passed the PCR reads through MiXCR, listing each CDR3 protein once. Among approximately 250,000 distinct CDR3 sequences listed, about 23% were seen once. The sequencing here drew on PBMCs, taken before TCRalphabeta/CD19-depleted stem cell transplant. The origin of the receptors is a girl aged 2-10 years with Fanconi anemia, due to receive a stem cell transplant.

The sample holds many counts of this clonotype. J is TRBJ2-2 and V is TRBV7-7; D is perhaps TRBD1 (6 bases). CDR3 length equals 16 residues. V lost 1 base to trimming and J lost 2 bases, with 11 bases between them. Germline CDR1 reads SSHAT; CDR2 reads FNYEAQ (reference sequence). CDR3 coding DNA: TGTGCCAGCAGCTTAGGGGCACAGGGAAACACCGGGGAGCTGTTTTTT. This encodes CASSLGAQGNTGELFF.

This clonotype showed up many times. This sequence joins TRBV15 and TRBJ2-5; 9 nucleotides match TRBD2. V shed 2 bases and J 4 bases; nucleotides not matched to a gene: 2. CDR1 is LNHNV, CDR2 YYDKDF, per germline (reference sequence). This CDR3 is 14 amino acids long. CDR3 loop: CATSRKTSGETQYF. For the CDR3, the DNA is TGTGCCACCAGCAGAAAGACTAGCGGAGAGACCCAGTACTTC.

The chain recombines TRBV29-1 with TRBJ1-1; perhaps TRBD1 as D (5 bases). CDR3 length equals 11 residues. Trimming pared 5 bases from V and 11 bases from J, leaving 15 bases between. Germline CDR1 is SQVTM and CDR2 is ANQGSEA. Here the CDR3 reads CSVLFGQMAFF. CDR3 in DNA: TGCAGCGTTCTTTTCGGACAAATGGCTTTCTTT.

At least ten counts were recorded for this clonotype. The chain combines TRBV5-4 with TRBJ2-3; D is perhaps TRBD2 (6 bases). Germline V lookup: CDR1 SGHNT, CDR2 YYREEE (reference sequence). This CDR3 has 20 residues. V shed 0 bases and J shed 1 base, with 24 bases lying between them. CDR3 region: CASSLECLVQGGTCTDTQYF. DNA of the CDR3: TGTGCCAGCAGCTTGGAATGTCTCGTCCAGGGAGGAACTTGCACAGATACGCAGTATTTT.

This chain connects TRBV20-1 to TRBJ2-2, with 14 bases lining up with TRBD2. Trimming removed 2 bases from V and 3 bases from J; junction bases left unmatched: 5. The CDR3 covers 17 residues. Germline V gene sequence: CDR1 DFQATT, CDR2 SNEGSKA (reference sequence). In nucleotides, the CDR3 is TGCAGTGCTAGATATCCGACTAGCGGGAGGGACACCGGGGAGCTGTTTTTT. This translates into CSARYPTSGRDTGELFF.

The table lists this clonotype with a few counts. The chain uses TRBV9 and TRBJ2-5, with 9 nucleotides matching TRBD1. Unmatched junction bases numbered 12, after V lost 4 bases and J lost 2 bases. Germline V gene lookup returns CDR1 SGDLS and CDR2 YYNGEE. This CDR3 is built from 17 residues. As DNA, the CDR3 is TGTGCCAGCAGCCGCTGGGGACAGGGAGGGAGACAAGAGACCCAGTACTTC. Translated: CASSRWGQGGRQETQYF.

The chain employs TRBV20-1 and TRBJ2-5; TRBD2 matches 7 bases. The CDR3 runs 13 residues. Germline V gives CDR1 DFQATT, CDR2 SNEGSKA (reference sequence). Trimming removed 5 bases from V and 3 bases from J; junction bases left unmatched: 6. The CDR3 DNA reads TGCAGTGCTCTCGGACTAGGAGAAGAGACCCAGTACTTC. Protein product: CSALGLGEETQYF.

Details on this clonotype: Its ends do not fully match the called genes, so a read error is possible. The chain uses TRBV4-2 and TRBJ2-3; D possibly corresponds to TRBD2 (5 bases). CDR1 and CDR2 (germline): LGHNA, YNFKEQ. CDR3 length: 12 residues. CDR3 DNA sequence: TGTGCCAGCAGCCAAAAGAGGGATACGGAGTATTTT. The encoded protein is CASSQKRDTEYF.

At least ten counts were recorded for this clonotype. The chain uses TRBV20-1 and TRBJ2-1; D possibly corresponds to TRBD2 (6 bases). The V gene's germline CDR1 is DFQATT and CDR2 SNEGSKA (reference sequence). The CDR3 totals 12 residues. V was cut by 6 bases and J by 0 bases, with 6 bases left in between. The CDR3 protein is CSAGGSYNEQFF. The DNA for the CDR3 is TGCAGTGCGGGAGGCTCCTACAATGAGCAGTTCTTC.

This clonotype was counted only a few times. This chain connects TRBV20-1 to TRBJ2-1; tentative D call: TRBD2 (6 bases). This CDR3 comprises 12 residues. V lost 5 bases and J lost 6, with 11 bases in between. Germline lookup yields CDR1 DFQATT and CDR2 SNEGSKA (reference sequence). CDR3 nucleotide sequence: TGCAGTGCTTGGACTACGATCAATGAGCAGTTCTTC. This gives the protein CSAWTTINEQFF.

V usage is TRBV20-1 and J usage is TRBJ2-6; unclear D gene. CDR1 and CDR2 (germline): DFQATT, SNEGSKA (reference sequence). This CDR3 spans 14 amino acids. The germline V and J ends were trimmed by 3 bases and 2 bases, with 8 bases remaining between them. The CDR3 region is CSASVGPGANVLTF. CDR3 bases: TGCAGTGCTAGTGTCGGTCCTGGGGCCAACGTCCTGACTTTC.

The V gene is TRBV5-1, the J gene TRBJ2-5; D gene uncertain. The CDR3 sequence is 11 residues long. The V gene's germline CDR1 is SGHRS and CDR2 YFSETQ. The V gene lost 5 bases and the J gene lost 3 bases, with 5 bases spanning the gap. CDR3 DNA sequence: TGCGCCAGCAGAAGTGAAGAGACCCAGTACTTC. The encoded protein is CASRSEETQYF.

There are many counts of this clonotype. The chain employs TRBV9 and TRBJ1-2; no reliable D call. V dropped 4 bases and J dropped 4 bases, with 20 bases sitting between them. Germline V gene sequence: CDR1 SGDLS, CDR2 YYNGEE. The CDR3 has 16 amino acids. This CDR3 reads CASSPVSRQTSYGYTF. The DNA for the CDR3 is TGTGCCAGCAGCCCAGTCTCGCGGCAGACTTCCTATGGCTACACCTTC.

There are a few counts of this clonotype. The J gene is TRBJ2-1, the V gene TRBV20-1; 9 bases match TRBD2. CDR3 size: 16 residues. Per the germline V gene, CDR1 is DFQATT and CDR2 is SNEGSKA (reference sequence). Germline trimming cut 3 bases from V and 7 bases from J; bases unmatched to any gene: 13. The CDR3 DNA is TGCAGTGCTAGCACCGCGGGACTAGCAGGCCCGAATGAGCAGTTCTTC. Translation: CSASTAGLAGPNEQFF.

This chain joins TRBV14 and TRBJ2-7; weak D call: TRBD2 (5 bases). CDR1 and CDR2 (germline): SGHDN, FVKESK. CDR3 length: 15 residues. V dropped 2 bases and J dropped 0 bases, with 11 bases sitting between them. CDR3 in DNA: TGTGCCAGCAGCCAATTCGGGGTTAGCTCCTACGAGCAGTACTTC. It codes for CASSQFGVSSYEQYF.

The V call is TRBV28, the J call TRBJ1-4; the D gene is possibly TRBD1 (5 bases). V was pared by 3 bases and J by 5 bases, with 10 bases between. The germline CDR1 and CDR2 sequences are MDHEN and SYDVKM. CDR3 size: 14 residues. CDR3 bases: TGTGCCAGCAGTTTTACGGGGACCAATGAAAAACTGTTTTTT. Encoded protein: CASSFTGTNEKLFF.

This chain uses TRBV12-3 or TRBV12-4 with TRBJ2-1; tentative D call: TRBD2 (6 bases). Trimming cost V 3 bases and J 15 bases, with 15 bases left between them. CDR3 length: 12 amino acids. The DNA for the CDR3 is TGTGCCAGCAGTTTTCAGGCTAGCGAGGGGTTCTTC. Its translation is CASSFQASEGFF.

The chain uses TRBV6-4 and TRBJ2-2; maybe TRBD2 (7 bases). Germline V gene sequence: CDR1 MRHNA, CDR2 SNTAGT. This CDR3 has 19 residues. The V and J ends lost 2 bases and 0 bases respectively, with 19 bases between them. CDR3 sequence reads: CASSDGALTGGPNTGELFF. In nucleotides, the CDR3 is TGTGCCAGCAGTGACGGGGCGTTGACGGGGGGCCCGAACACCGGGGAGCTGTTTTTT.

The CDR3: CASSFAPTSDYGYTF. The CDR3 nucleotides are TGTGCCAGCAGCTTCGCACCAACTAGTGACTATGGCTACACCTTC. The chain recombines TRBV7-8 with TRBJ1-2; no clear D gene. The V end was cut by 3 bases, the J end by 3 bases, with 14 bases between. Germline values: CDR1 SGHVS, CDR2 FQNEAQ. The CDR3 is 15 amino acids.

This clonotype showed up just once. This chain connects TRBV7-9 to TRBJ2-3; D gene unclear. The CDR3 runs to 13 residues. V was cut by 4 bases and J by 2 bases, with 7 bases left in between. Germline V gene lookup returns CDR1 SEHNR and CDR2 FQNEAQ (reference sequence). This CDR3 reads CASSSPHTDTQYF. The CDR3 DNA is TGTGCCAGCAGCTCTCCCCACACAGATACGCAGTATTTT.

The chain uses TRBV5-1 and TRBJ1-1, with 8 bases identical to TRBD1. The CDR3 is made up of 15 amino acids. The V segment lost 0 bases and the J segment 6 bases; nucleotides outside the gene matches: 7. Per germline, CDR1 SGHRS and CDR2 YFSETQ. As DNA, the CDR3 is TGCGCCAGCAGCTTGGGACAGGGGACGCCCTCTGAAGCTTTCTTT. Its translation is CASSLGQGTPSEAFF.

This clonotype was seen only a few times. The rearrangement joins TRBV7-2 to TRBJ2-4; 7 positions match TRBD2. Germline CDR1 is SGHTA and CDR2 is FQGNSA. V shed 10 bases and J 0 bases; nucleotides not matched to a gene: 9. CDR3 size: 15 residues. This CDR3 reads CATRSGNLAKNIQYF. In DNA form, the CDR3 reads TGTGCCACTCGCAGCGGGAATTTAGCCAAAAACATTCAGTACTTC.

The table lists this clonotype with many counts. This chain connects TRBV7-2 to TRBJ2-5, with unresolved D. The CDR3 runs 15 residues. The V gene's germline CDR1 is SGHTA and CDR2 FQGNSA. V lost 5 bases, J lost 3 bases, and 16 bases lay in between. The CDR3 coding sequence is TGTGCCAGCAGCCACCCATATAGGGTAGAAGAGACCCAGTACTTC. Amino acid sequence: CASSHPYRVEETQYF. The full variable domain, in which reference TRBV7-2 and TRBJ2-5 provide the parts outside the CDR3, is GAGVSQSPSNKVTEKGKDVELRCDPISGHTALYWYRQSLGQGLEFLIYFQGNSAPDKSGLPSDRFSAERTGGSVSTLTIQRTQQEDSAVYLCASSHPYRVEETQYFGPGTRLLVL.

This clonotype was counted between two and nine times. The chain recombines TRBV29-1 with TRBJ1-2; D is unresolved. The CDR3 has 12 residues. In germline, CDR1 is SQVTM, CDR2 ANQGSEA. V was clipped by 3 bases and J by 8 bases, with 13 bases between them. CDR3 sequence (DNA): TGCAGCGTTGACAAAGCGGGCTGGGGCTACACCTTC. Translation gives CSVDKAGWGYTF.

The chain recombines TRBV29-1 with TRBJ2-5; maybe TRBD2 (7 bases). This CDR3 is 13 amino acids long. V lost 7 bases and J 7 bases, leaving 19 bases between the germline ends. CDR1 is SQVTM, CDR2 ANQGSEA, per germline. CDR3 region: CSDTGGLGGTQYF. The CDR3 region has the DNA TGCAGCGATACGGGGGGCCTCGGCGGGACCCAGTACTTC.

This clonotype came up many times. The rearrangement joins TRBV10-3 to TRBJ2-1, with D possibly TRBD2 on 5 matching bases. The germline V gene encodes CDR1 ENHRY and CDR2 SYGVKD. The CDR3 is 16 amino acids. The V end lost 8 bases, the J end lost 2 bases, and 19 bases lay between the germline ends. The CDR3 reads CAISRKDWRTYNEQFF. The DNA for the CDR3 is TGTGCCATCTCTCGGAAGGACTGGAGGACCTACAATGAGCAGTTCTTC.

The chain employs TRBV29-1 and TRBJ2-3; the D is unclear. Germline V gives CDR1 SQVTM, CDR2 ANQGSEA. The CDR3 is 11 residues long. Trimming shortened V by 0 bases and J by 5 bases, and 3 bases separated the two germline ends. The CDR3 spells CSVEDLDTQYF. Written as DNA, the CDR3 is TGCAGCGTTGAAGATCTAGATACGCAGTATTTT.

V gene TRBV28 combines with J gene TRBJ2-7, with D hard to call. The CDR3 spans 16 residues. The V gene lost 3 bases and the J gene lost 1 base, with 16 bases spanning the gap. From germline, CDR1 is MDHEN and CDR2 SYDVKM. In DNA, the CDR3 is TGTGCCAGCAGTTTCCCTACGGGCCAACGGTCCTACGAGCAGTACTTC. Translating it yields CASSFPTGQRSYEQYF.

CDR3 coding DNA: TGTGCCACCAGCAGAGACAGGGCAGTTGACGAGCAGTACTTC. Amino acids: CATSRDRAVDEQYF. The J gene is TRBJ2-7, the V gene TRBV15, with D maybe TRBD1 (5 bases). Deletions cut 0 bases from V and 5 bases from J, with 11 bases between. The V gene's germline CDR1 is LNHNV and CDR2 YYDKDF (reference sequence). There are 14 residues in the CDR3.

This clonotype occurred a few times. This chain connects TRBV7-9 to TRBJ1-1; no definite D call. V shed 4 bases and J shed 3 bases, with 12 bases lying between them. There are 14 residues in the CDR3. The germline V gene encodes CDR1 SEHNR and CDR2 FQNEAQ (reference sequence). DNA of the CDR3: TGTGCCAGCAGCTGGGGTGTTCGGGACACTGAAGCTTTCTTT. Its protein product is CASSWGVRDTEAFF. The full variable domain, its missing parts supplied by reference TRBV7-9 and TRBJ1-1, is DTGVSQNPRHKITKRGQNVTFRCDPISEHNRLYWYRQTLGQGPEFLTYFQNEAQLEKSRLLSDRFSAERPKGSFSTLEIQRTEQGDSAMYLCASSWGVRDTEAFFGQGTRLTVV.